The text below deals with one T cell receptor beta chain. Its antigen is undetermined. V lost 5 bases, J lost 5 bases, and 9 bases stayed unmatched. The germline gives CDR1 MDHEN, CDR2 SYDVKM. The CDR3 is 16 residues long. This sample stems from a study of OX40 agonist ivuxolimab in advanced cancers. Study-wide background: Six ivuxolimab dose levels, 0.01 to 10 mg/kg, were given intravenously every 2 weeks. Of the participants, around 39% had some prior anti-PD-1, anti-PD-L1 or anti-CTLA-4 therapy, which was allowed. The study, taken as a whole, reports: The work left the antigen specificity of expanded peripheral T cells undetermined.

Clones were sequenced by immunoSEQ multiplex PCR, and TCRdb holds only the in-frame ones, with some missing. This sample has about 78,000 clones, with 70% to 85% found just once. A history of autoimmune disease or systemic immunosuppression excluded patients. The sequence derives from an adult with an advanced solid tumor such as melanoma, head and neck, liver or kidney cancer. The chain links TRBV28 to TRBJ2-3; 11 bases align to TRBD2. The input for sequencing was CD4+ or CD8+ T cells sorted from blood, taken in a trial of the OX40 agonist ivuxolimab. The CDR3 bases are TGTGCCAGCAGTGTGCGACTAGCGGGGTTACTAGATACGCAGTATTTT. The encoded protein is CASSVRLAGLLDTQYF.